This T cell receptor (beta chain) was identified during a study of response to subunit inactivated influenza vaccine. Study-wide points: Authors suggested seasonal influenza vaccinations each recruit few new T cells.

The CDR3 runs 15 residues. The germline gives CDR1 LGHNA, CDR2 YSLEER. The V gene lost 4 bases and the J gene lost 1 base, with 13 bases spanning the gap. This clonotype was seen a few times. The antigen is undetermined. In TCRdb, the RT-PCR reads were re-called with MiXCR into one record per CDR3 protein. The data hold approximately 520,000 distinct CDR3 sequences, with approximately 15% observed a single time. This receptor was identified in a man in his fifties or sixties who received an inactivated influenza vaccine. The rearrangement uses TRBV4-3 and TRBJ2-5; D perhaps matches TRBD1 (6 bases). Material: CD4+ T cells sorted from PBMCs, obtained around 2 years after vaccination. The CDR3 DNA is TGCGCCAGCAGCCTGATGACAGGCCCCCAAGAGACCCAGTACTTC. Translation gives CASSLMTGPQETQYF.